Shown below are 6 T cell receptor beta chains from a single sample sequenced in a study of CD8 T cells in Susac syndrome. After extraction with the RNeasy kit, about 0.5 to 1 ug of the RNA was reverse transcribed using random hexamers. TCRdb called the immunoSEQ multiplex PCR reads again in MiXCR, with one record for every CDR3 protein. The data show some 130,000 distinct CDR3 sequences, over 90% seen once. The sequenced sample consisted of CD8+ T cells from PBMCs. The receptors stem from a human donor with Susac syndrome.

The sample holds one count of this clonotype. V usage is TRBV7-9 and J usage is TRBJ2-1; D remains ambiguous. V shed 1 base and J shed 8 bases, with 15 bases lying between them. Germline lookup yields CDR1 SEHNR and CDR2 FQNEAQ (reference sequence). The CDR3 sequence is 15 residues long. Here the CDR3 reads CASSLGMPGVYEQFF. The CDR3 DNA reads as TGTGCCAGCAGCTTAGGCATGCCGGGCGTCTATGAGCAGTTCTTC. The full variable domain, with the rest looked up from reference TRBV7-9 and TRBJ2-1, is DTGVSQNPRHKITKRGQNVTFRCDPISEHNRLYWYRQTLGQGPEFLTYFQNEAQLEKSRLLSDRFSAERPKGSFSTLEIQRTEQGDSAMYLCASSLGMPGVYEQFFGPGTRLTVL.

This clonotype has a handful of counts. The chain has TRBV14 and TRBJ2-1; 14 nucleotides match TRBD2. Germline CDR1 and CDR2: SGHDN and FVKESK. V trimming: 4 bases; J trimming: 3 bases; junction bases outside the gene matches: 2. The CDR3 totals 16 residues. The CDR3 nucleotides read TGTGCCAGCAGCCTTGGACTAGCGGGAGGCTACAATGAGCAGTTCTTC. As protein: CASSLGLAGGYNEQFF.

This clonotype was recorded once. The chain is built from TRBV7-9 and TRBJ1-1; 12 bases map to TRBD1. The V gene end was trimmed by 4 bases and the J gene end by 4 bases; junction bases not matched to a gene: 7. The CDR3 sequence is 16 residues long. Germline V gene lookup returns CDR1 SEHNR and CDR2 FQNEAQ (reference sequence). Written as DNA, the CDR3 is TGTGCCAGCAGCTACGGGACAGGGGGCTCGGGCACTGAAGCTTTCTTT. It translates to CASSYGTGGSGTEAFF.

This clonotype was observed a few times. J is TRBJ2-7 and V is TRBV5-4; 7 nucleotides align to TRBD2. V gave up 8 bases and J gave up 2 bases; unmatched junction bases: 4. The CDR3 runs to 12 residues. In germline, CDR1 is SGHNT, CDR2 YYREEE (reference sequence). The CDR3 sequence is CASSSGTYEQYF. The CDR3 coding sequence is TGTGCCAGTAGCAGCGGGACCTACGAGCAGTACTTC.

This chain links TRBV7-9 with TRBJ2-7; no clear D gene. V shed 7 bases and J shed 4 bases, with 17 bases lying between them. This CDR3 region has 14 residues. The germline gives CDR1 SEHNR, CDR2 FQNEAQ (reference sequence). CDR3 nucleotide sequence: TGTGCCAGCAACACTCAATTCGATCCATACGAGCAGTACTTC. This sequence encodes CASNTQFDPYEQYF.

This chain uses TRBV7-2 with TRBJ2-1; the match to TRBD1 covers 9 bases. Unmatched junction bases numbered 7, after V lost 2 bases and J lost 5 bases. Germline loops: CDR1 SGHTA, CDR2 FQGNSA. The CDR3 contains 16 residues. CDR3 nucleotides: TGTGCCAGCAGCTTATACAGGACAGGGGCCGACAATGAGCAGTTCTTC. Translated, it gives CASSLYRTGADNEQFF.